The 5 T cell receptor beta chains below come from one sample, sequenced in a study of T-cell memory formation after mild COVID-19. One entry per CDR3 protein results from TCRdb running MiXCR on the 5' RACE reads. The profile shows about 88,000 distinct CDR3 sequences, around a quarter of them singletons. Sequenced: PBMCs or a T cell subset sorted from them (not recorded which). The receptors were sampled from a man between 18 and 29 years old who had mild COVID-19 (a few samples of this study predate the infection). Cell type and time point are not known.

This clonotype appeared once. The chain joins TRBV7-6 to TRBJ2-7, with D perhaps matching TRBD2 (5 bases). V lost 0 bases, J lost 7 bases, and 10 bases lay in between. CDR1 is SGHVS and CDR2 is FNYEAQ in the germline V gene. CDR3 length: 13 residues. The CDR3 protein is CASSLAFGVEQYV. Written as DNA, the CDR3 is TGTGCCAGCAGCTTAGCCTTCGGGGTTGAGCAGTACGTC.

This CDR3 is CASSDGTSGDHTDTQYF. The CDR3 DNA reads as TGTGCCAGCAGTGACGGGACTAGCGGGGACCACACAGATACGCAGTATTTT. The chain combines TRBV11-2 with TRBJ2-3; 13 bases are a match to TRBD2. V lost 6 bases and J lost 2; bases outside the gene matches: 8. Germline lookup yields CDR1 SGHAT and CDR2 FQNNGV. This CDR3 is built from 17 residues.

The chain links TRBV6-4 to TRBJ2-3; 11 positions match TRBD2. J was trimmed by 3 bases and V by 6 bases; bases with no gene match: 5. Germline V gives CDR1 MRHNA, CDR2 SNTAGT. The CDR3 is 15 amino acids. The CDR3 DNA reads TGTGCCAGCAGCACCATAGCGGGGGGGACAGATACGCAGTATTTT. It encodes CASSTIAGGTDTQYF.

The genes are TRBV27 and TRBJ2-7; D remains ambiguous. The ends were cut back, 5 bases at V and 0 bases at J, with 11 bases in the middle. CDR1 and CDR2 (germline): MNHEY, SMNVEV (reference sequence). CDR3 length: 14 amino acids. CDR3: CASSHQSNSYEQYF. The CDR3 DNA reads as TGTGCCAGCAGTCATCAGTCCAACTCCTACGAGCAGTACTTC.

Only a few counts were recorded for this clonotype. This chain joins TRBV12-3 or TRBV12-4 and TRBJ2-3; D possibly corresponds to TRBD2 (6 bases). V lost 5 bases and J lost 6, with 18 bases in between. This CDR3 is 15 amino acids long. The CDR3 region is CASSPRARGSDTQYF. Written as DNA, the CDR3 is TGTGCCAGCAGTCCCCGGGCCCGGGGGTCGGATACGCAGTATTTT.